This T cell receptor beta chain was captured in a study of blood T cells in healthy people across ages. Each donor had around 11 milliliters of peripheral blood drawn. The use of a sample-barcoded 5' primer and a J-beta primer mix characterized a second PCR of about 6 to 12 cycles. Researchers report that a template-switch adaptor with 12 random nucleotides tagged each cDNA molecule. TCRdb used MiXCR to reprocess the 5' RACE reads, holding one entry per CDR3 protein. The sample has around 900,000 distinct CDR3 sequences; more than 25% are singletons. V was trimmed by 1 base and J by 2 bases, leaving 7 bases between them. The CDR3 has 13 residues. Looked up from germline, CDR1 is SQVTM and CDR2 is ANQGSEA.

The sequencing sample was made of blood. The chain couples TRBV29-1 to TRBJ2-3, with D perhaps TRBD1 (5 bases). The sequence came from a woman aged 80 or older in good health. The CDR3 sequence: CSVEGRVTDTQYF. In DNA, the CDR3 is TGCAGCGTTGAAGGCAGGGTCACAGATACGCAGTATTTT.